This is a list of T cell receptor beta chains from one sample in a study of T cells after yellow fever vaccination. TCRdb re-called the 5' RACE reads through MiXCR, storing one row per CDR3 protein. The table lists hundreds of thousands of distinct CDR3 sequences, roughly 8.4% of them singletons. The input for sequencing was PBMCs, taken roughly seven weeks after the first yellow fever vaccination. The origin of the receptors is a man younger than 35 who received the YFV17D yellow fever vaccine. CDR3s include the opening cysteine and the closing phenylalanine or tryptophan. Clone size is shown for a subset of rows, as once, few, many or a class of expanded clone.

V: TRBV20-1
size: few
J: TRBJ2-5
CDR3: CRAGTSDETQYF

V: TRBV6-1
size: many
J: TRBJ2-1
CDR3: CASKAGTVGNEQFF

V: TRBV7-7
size: many
J: TRBJ1-1
CDR3: CASSLDSYAEAFF

V: TRBV7-8
size: few
J: TRBJ1-3
CDR3: CASSLMQGASGNTIYF

V: TRBV6-5
size: .
J: TRBJ2-7
CDR3: CASSYYSSGAPYEQYF

V: TRBV6-5
size: .
J: TRBJ1-1
CDR3: CASSYSAVNTEAFF

V: TRBV5-1
size: once
J: TRBJ2-3
CDR3: CASSLVGITDTLYF

V: TRBV6-1
size: .
J: TRBJ2-5
CDR3: CASKDSGSWEETQYF

V: TRBV5-1
size: .
J: TRBJ2-5
CDR3: CASRRGQPQETQYF

V: TRBV5-5
size: .
J: TRBJ2-7
CDR3: CASSSNTGAYEQYF

V: TRBV20-1
size: few
J: TRBJ1-4
CDR3: CSARKGTSDEKLFF

V: TRBV20-1
size: many
J: TRBJ2-1
CDR3: CSAQREYNEQFF

V: TRBV12-3/TRBV12-4
size: many
J: TRBJ1-1
CDR3: CASSPLKQGEAFF

V: TRBV7-2
size: many
J: TRBJ2-7
CDR3: CASSQLAGSYEQYF

V: TRBV7-2
size: .
J: TRBJ2-5
CDR3: CASSSGASETQYF

V: TRBV5-1
size: many
J: TRBJ2-2
CDR3: CASSLFTGELFF

V: TRBV27
size: few
J: TRBJ2-1
CDR3: CASSLSVQGWYEQFF

V: TRBV2
size: few
J: TRBJ1-2
CDR3: CASSEQGRGYTF

V: TRBV10-2
size: .
J: TRBJ2-5
CDR3: CVKGGGVETQYF

V: TRBV10-3
size: few
J: TRBJ1-5
CDR3: CAISESRGYSNQPQHF

V: TRBV9
size: many
J: TRBJ2-2
CDR3: CASSVGPSGELFF

V: TRBV15
size: few
J: TRBJ1-3
CDR3: CATSIQGSGNTIYF

V: TRBV7-3
size: few
J: TRBJ2-3
CDR3: CASSPTLAGVGTDTQYF

V: TRBV4-1
size: .
J: TRBJ2-1
CDR3: CASSQDGRGGSHEQFF

V: TRBV9
size: .
J: TRBJ2-2
CDR3: CASSAPRVQGYTGELFF

V: TRBV6-2/TRBV6-3
size: .
J: TRBJ1-1
CDR3: CASSYGSGSANTEAFF

V: TRBV9
size: .
J: TRBJ1-1
CDR3: CASSGRDRANTEAFF

V: TRBV24-1
size: .
J: TRBJ2-3
CDR3: CATSDWTASTDTQYF

V: TRBV6-2/TRBV6-3
size: few
J: TRBJ2-1
CDR3: CASNNKGGPHNNEQFF

V: TRBV12-3/TRBV12-4
size: few
J: TRBJ1-6
CDR3: CASTQGHRDNSPLHF

V: TRBV7-2
size: .
J: TRBJ1-2
CDR3: CASSSGLGTNYGYTF